The 22 T cell receptor beta chains below come from one sample, sequenced in a study of regulatory T cells in long-lasting Graves disease. For TCR beta, libraries came from iRepertoire HTBI primers and Arm-PCR of CDR3 regions. TCRdb reanalysed the multiplex PCR reads using MiXCR and keeps one entry per CDR3 protein. The profile shows over 650,000 distinct CDR3 sequences, 30% of them singletons. Time point meaning: persistent/refractory GD, antithyroid drugs over 5 years with positive TRAb. Extracted RNA from PBMCs served as the source of the TCR library. Source: peripheral blood mononuclear cells (PBMCs), taken when the disease was refractory, from a patient treated with antithyroid drugs. These receptors all stem from a female donor with Graves disease.

The genes are TRBV4-2 and TRBJ1-6, with a weak D call TRBD1 (6 bases). This CDR3 is built from 14 residues. The germline CDR1 and CDR2 sequences are LGHNA and YNFKEQ. Trimming removed 5 bases from V and 5 bases from J, with 10 bases in between. The CDR3 loop reads CASSASGDNSPLHF. CDR3 nucleotides: TGTGCCAGCAGCGCGTCAGGGGATAATTCACCCCTCCACTTT.

This clonotype showed up just a few times. The rearrangement joins TRBV12-3 or TRBV12-4 to TRBJ2-7; D gene ambiguous. CDR3 length equals 13 residues. The V gene lost 3 bases and the J gene lost 3 bases, with 9 bases spanning the gap. CDR3 bases: TGTGCCAGCAGTTTCGACCAGCTCTACGAGCAGTACTTC. Translated, it gives CASSFDQLYEQYF.

V and J are TRBV30 and TRBJ1-1; tentative D call: TRBD1 (6 bases). Trimming cost V 1 base and J 3 bases, with 9 bases left between them. The CDR3 consists of 13 residues. CDR1 and CDR2 (germline): GTSNPN, SVGIG (reference sequence). DNA of the CDR3: TGTGCCTGGAGTGGGTGGACAGACACTGAAGCTTTCTTT. It translates to CAWSGWTDTEAFF.

A few counts support this clonotype. The chain couples TRBV10-3 to TRBJ2-5; 7 nucleotides match TRBD1. V lost 0 bases and J lost 2; bases outside the gene matches: 0. The CDR3 runs to 14 residues. Germline CDR1 is ENHRY and CDR2 is SYGVKD. The CDR3 coding sequence is TGTGCCATCAGTGAGTCGACAGGGCAAGAGACCCAGTACTTC. Its translation is CAISESTGQETQYF.

V is TRBV6-1 and J is TRBJ2-7; D gene uncertain. Germline CDR1 and CDR2: MNHNS and SASEGT. There are 11 residues in the CDR3. V lost 7 bases, J lost 6 bases, and 10 bases lay in between. As DNA, the CDR3 is TGTGCCAGCAAGCCTGACTCCGAGCAGTACTTC. Its translation is CASKPDSEQYF.

The chain combines TRBV20-1 with TRBJ1-2; 7 positions agree with TRBD1. V was clipped by 4 bases and J by 2 bases; unmatched bases: 7. Germline CDR1 and CDR2: DFQATT and SNEGSKA (reference sequence). This CDR3 is 14 amino acids long. CDR3 region: CSANHPGQNYGYTF. The CDR3 DNA reads as TGCAGTGCTAACCACCCGGGACAGAACTATGGCTACACCTTC.

There are a few counts of this clonotype. The chain combines TRBV12-3 or TRBV12-4 with TRBJ1-5; D is unclear. The CDR3 extends over 15 amino acids. V gave up 2 bases and J gave up 1 base, with 9 bases separating them. The CDR3 coding sequence is TGTGCCAGCAGTTTATCTGGGCTAAGCAATCAGCCCCAGCATTTT. This encodes CASSLSGLSNQPQHF.

In this sample, this clonotype turned up a few times. The chain is built from TRBV28 and TRBJ2-3; D ambiguous. Trimming removed 11 bases at V and 6 bases at J, with 9 bases between. CDR3 length: 10 amino acids. The germline V gene has CDR1 MDHEN and CDR2 SYDVKM. The CDR3 loop is CAGGRDTQYF. CDR3 DNA sequence: TGTGCCGGCGGCAGGGATACGCAGTATTTT.

The chain joins TRBV7-9 to TRBJ1-4, with 7 positions matching TRBD1. Per germline, CDR1 SEHNR and CDR2 FQNEAQ (reference sequence). Losses at the gene ends were 5 bases for V and 7 bases for J; bases not matched to a gene: 10. The CDR3 sequence is 15 residues long. The CDR3 is CASSPGTAFGEKLFF. CDR3 nucleotide sequence: TGTGCCAGCAGCCCGGGGACAGCCTTCGGTGAAAAACTGTTTTTT. The variable domain in full, with the rest retrieved from reference TRBV7-9 and TRBJ1-4, is DTGVSQNPRHKITKRGQNVTFRCDPISEHNRLYWYRQTLGQGPEFLTYFQNEAQLEKSRLLSDRFSAERPKGSFSTLEIQRTEQGDSAMYLCASSPGTAFGEKLFFGSGTQLSVL.

The genes are TRBV6-1 and TRBJ2-3, with a weak D call TRBD2 (6 bases). The CDR3 runs 15 residues. Germline CDR1 is MNHNS and CDR2 is SASEGT. The V and J ends lost 6 bases and 2 bases respectively, with 15 bases between them. Here the CDR3 reads CASRDYPTVTDTQYF. In nucleotides, the CDR3 is TGTGCCAGCAGGGACTATCCGACGGTCACAGATACGCAGTATTTT.

The gene calls are TRBV18 and TRBJ1-2; weak D call: TRBD1 (5 bases). The germline gives CDR1 KGHSH, CDR2 LQKENI. There are 14 residues in the CDR3. The V gene lost 1 base and the J gene lost 7 bases, with 13 bases spanning the gap. The CDR3 coding sequence is TGTGCCAGCTCACCACTCGACAGTAGCGGTGGCTACACCTTC. It encodes CASSPLDSSGGYTF. Complete variable domain (other parts from reference TRBV18 and TRBJ1-2): NAGVMQNPRHLVRRRGQEARLRCSPMKGHSHVYWYRQLPEEGLKFMVYLQKENIIDESGMPKERFSAEFPKEGPSILRIQQVVRGDSAAYFCASSPLDSSGGYTFGSGTRLTVV.

This clonotype has just a few counts. Mismatch with germline at one junction end may stem from a read error. The genes are TRBV12-3 or TRBV12-4 and TRBJ2-7; TRBD2 aligns across 7 bases. The CDR3 covers 16 residues. DNA of the CDR3: TGTGCCAGCAGTTTACGGGCTCTAGCGGTTCCCTACGAGCAGTGCTTC. It is translated as CASSLRALAVPYEQCF.

The rearrangement uses TRBV19 and TRBJ2-2, with D possibly being TRBD1 (5 bases). The CDR3 is made up of 16 amino acids. Germline assignment: CDR1 LNHDA and CDR2 SQIVND (reference sequence). The germline V and J ends were trimmed by 5 bases and 0 bases, with 13 bases remaining between them. CDR3 coding DNA: TGTGCCAGTAGTGTATACAGGAGCCCGAACACCGGGGAGCTGTTTTTT. Residues: CASSVYRSPNTGELFF.

The CDR3, as DNA: TGTGCCAGTAGAACTAGCGAGACCTCCTACGAGCAGTACTTC. Its translation: CASRTSETSYEQYF. V and J are TRBV19 and TRBJ2-7, with 7 bases fitting TRBD2. This CDR3 has 14 amino acids. V gave up 6 bases and J gave up 0 bases; unmatched junction bases: 5. Germline V gene lookup returns CDR1 LNHDA and CDR2 SQIVND (reference sequence).

The V gene is TRBV5-1, the J gene TRBJ1-1; 7 nucleotides match TRBD1. J gave up 0 bases and V 4 bases, and 6 bases lay outside the gene matches. The germline V gene encodes CDR1 SGHRS and CDR2 YFSETQ. The CDR3 length is 15 residues. The CDR3, as DNA: TGCGCCAGCAGCGGAAAAGGGACAGTGAACACTGAAGCTTTCTTT. It is translated as CASSGKGTVNTEAFF.

This clonotype was detected ten times or more. The rearrangement uses TRBV6-5 and TRBJ1-2; D is unclear. The CDR3 contains 13 residues. The V and J ends lost 3 bases and 4 bases respectively, with 9 bases between them. From germline, CDR1 is MNHEY and CDR2 SVGAGI. CDR3 DNA sequence: TGTGCCAGCAGTTATCCGGGAACCTATGGCTACACCTTC. This gives the protein CASSYPGTYGYTF.

This clonotype was detected a few times. The chain links TRBV6-2 or TRBV6-3 to TRBJ1-4; the D is unclear. CDR1 and CDR2 (germline): MNHEY, SVGEGT. This CDR3 spans 13 amino acids. Trimming shortened V by 3 bases and J by 6 bases, and 8 bases separated the two germline ends. The CDR3 coding sequence is TGTGCCAGCAGTTATCGGGCAGATGAAAAACTGTTTTTT. As protein: CASSYRADEKLFF.

The sample holds a few counts of this clonotype. The rearrangement uses TRBV6-1 and TRBJ1-6; D perhaps matches TRBD1 (5 bases). Germline V gives CDR1 MNHNS, CDR2 SASEGT. V was shortened by 4 bases and J by 10 bases, with 8 bases between the two germline ends. The CDR3 consists of 12 residues. CDR3 bases: TGTGCCAGCAGTGCGACAGTCTCACCCCTCCACTTT. It encodes CASSATVSPLHF.

V gene TRBV5-1 combines with J gene TRBJ1-2; no definite D call. CDR1 is SGHRS and CDR2 is YFSETQ in the germline V gene. The germline V and J ends were trimmed by 1 base and 6 bases, with 10 bases remaining between them. This CDR3 contains 13 residues. The CDR3 DNA is TGCGCCAGCAGCTTGAAGACGGTTGATGGCTACACCTTC. Translating it yields CASSLKTVDGYTF.

Of note for this clonotype: A much larger clone lies a single base off, so this may be a read error. This chain joins TRBV2 and TRBJ2-2; D tentatively fits TRBD1 or TRBD2 (5 bases each). Germline CDR1 and CDR2: SNHLY and FYNNEI. The CDR3 is 15 residues long. Here the CDR3 DNA reads TGTACCAGCAGTGAAACGCAGGGCGGGACCGGGGAGCTGTTTTTT. It translates to CTSSETQGGTGELFF.

This clonotype appeared a few times. The chain uses TRBV5-6 and TRBJ1-1; no definite D call. Germline loops: CDR1 SGHDT, CDR2 YYEEEE. The CDR3 runs 14 residues. V was pared by 4 bases and J by 1 base, with 11 bases between. The CDR3 DNA is TGTGCCAGCAGCGCCGACGTGGGGAACACTGAAGCTTTCTTT. Translation gives CASSADVGNTEAFF.

This clonotype was counted only a few times. The V and J genes are TRBV30 and TRBJ2-7; D gene unclear. The CDR3 runs 12 residues. Germline CDR1 is GTSNPN and CDR2 is SVGIG (reference sequence). The ends were cut back, 5 bases at V and 0 bases at J, with 8 bases in the middle. The CDR3 region is CAWGISSYEQYF. CDR3 nucleotides: TGTGCCTGGGGTATCAGCTCCTACGAGCAGTACTTC. Looking up the rest from reference TRBV30 and TRBJ2-7 gives the full variable domain: SQTIHQWPATLVQPVGSPLSLECTVEGTSNPNLYWYRQAAGRGLQLLFYSVGIGQISSEVPQNLSASRPQDRQFILSSKKLLLSDSGFYLCAWGISSYEQYFGPGTRLTVT.